This T cell receptor beta chain was obtained from a study of T cell responses to AZD1222 COVID-19 vaccine. Regarding the study as a whole: Donors were chiefly white British, with a greater number of females, and clonal diversity was perhaps underestimated. Spike-specific TCR breadth rose after two AZD1222 doses, and depth rose as well. Seropositive status at baseline applied to only 5 or 6 AZD1222 recipients.

Assay used: immunoSEQ multiplex PCR; TCRdb lists only in-frame clones, some missing. The repertoire holds about 130,000 clones, with approximately 85% as singletons. This CDR3 is 14 amino acids long. Trimming pared 1 base from V and 4 bases from J, leaving 10 bases between. Per the germline V gene, CDR1 is LGHNA and CDR2 is YNFKEQ. Remarks on this clone: What it binds is unknown.

The chain is built from TRBV4-2 and TRBJ2-5, with D unresolved. This clonotype originated in an adult in good health. Sequencing was performed on peripheral blood, taken on day 0 of MenACWY control vaccination. CDR3 region: CASSQVGNVETQYF. In DNA form, the CDR3 reads TGTGCCAGCAGCCAAGTAGGAAACGTAGAGACCCAGTACTTC.